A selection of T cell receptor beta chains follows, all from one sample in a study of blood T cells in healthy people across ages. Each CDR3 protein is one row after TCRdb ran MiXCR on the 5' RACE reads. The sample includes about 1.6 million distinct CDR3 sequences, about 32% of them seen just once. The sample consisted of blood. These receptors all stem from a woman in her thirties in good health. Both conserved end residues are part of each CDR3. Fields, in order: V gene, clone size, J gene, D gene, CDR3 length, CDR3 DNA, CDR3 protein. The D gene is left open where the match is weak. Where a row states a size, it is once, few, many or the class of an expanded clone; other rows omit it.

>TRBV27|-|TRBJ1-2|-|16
TGTGCCAGCAGTTTAAGCCGTACAGGGTCCGGCTATGGCTACACCTTC
CASSLSRTGSGYGYTF
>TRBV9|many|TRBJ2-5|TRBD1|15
TGTGCCAGCAGCGAGGGGACAGGGTTCAAGGAGACCCAGTACTTC
CASSEGTGFKETQYF
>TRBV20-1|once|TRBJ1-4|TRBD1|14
TGCAGTGCTAGTGGGACAGGGTCAAATGAAAAACTGTTTTTT
CSASGTGSNEKLFF
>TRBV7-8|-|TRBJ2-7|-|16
TGTGCCAGCAGCTTAGCGGCGCACTCGGGAATCTACGAGCAGTACTTC
CASSLAAHSGIYEQYF
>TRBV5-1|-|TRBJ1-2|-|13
TGCGCCAGCCGACAGGAGATAGAAGATGGCTACACCTTC
CASRQEIEDGYTF
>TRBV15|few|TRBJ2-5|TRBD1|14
TGTGCCACCAGCAGTGGGGACAGGGAGGAGACCCAGTACTTC
CATSSGDREETQYF
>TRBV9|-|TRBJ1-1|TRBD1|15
TGTGCCAGCAGCCTCGAGGGACAGATAAACACTGAAGCTTTCTTT
CASSLEGQINTEAFF
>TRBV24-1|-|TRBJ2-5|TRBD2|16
TGTGCCACCAGTGATCCGACCGGGACTAGATTTGAGACCCAGTACTTC
CATSDPTGTRFETQYF
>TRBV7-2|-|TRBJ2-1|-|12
TGTGCCAGCAGGCCGACCTACAATGAGCAGTTCTTC
CASRPTYNEQFF
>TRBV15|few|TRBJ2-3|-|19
TGTGCCACCAGCAGTCTGGGAGGACGTTCCTCTCCCTACACAGATACGCAGTATTTT
CATSSLGGRSSPYTDTQYF
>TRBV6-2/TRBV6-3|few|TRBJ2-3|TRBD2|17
TGTGCCAGCAGTTCCCTCGAGGTAGCGGGGGGGATGGATACGCAGTATTTT
CASSSLEVAGGMDTQYF
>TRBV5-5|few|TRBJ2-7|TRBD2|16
TGTGCCAGCAGCTCCGGGACTAGCGCCCTCTTCTACGAGCAGTACTTC
CASSSGTSALFYEQYF
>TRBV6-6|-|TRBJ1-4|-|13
TGTGCCAGCAGTTCAAGAGGGGAAGAAAAACTGTTTTTT
CASSSRGEEKLFF
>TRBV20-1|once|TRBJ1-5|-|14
TGCAGTGCTAGAATGACCGTAAGCAATCAGCCCCAGCATTTT
CSARMTVSNQPQHF
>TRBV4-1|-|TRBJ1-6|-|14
TGCGCCAGCAGCCCAGTATTCTATAATTCACCCCTCCACTTT
CASSPVFYNSPLHF
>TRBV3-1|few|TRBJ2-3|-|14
TGTGCCAGCAGCCAAGGGCCCAATCCAGATACGCAGTATTTT
CASSQGPNPDTQYF
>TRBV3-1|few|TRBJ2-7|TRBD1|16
TGTGCCAGCAGCCAAGATTTCCGGACAGGGATTAACGAGCAGTACTTC
CASSQDFRTGINEQYF
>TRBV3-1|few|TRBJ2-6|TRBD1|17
TGTGCCAGCAGCCTGGGACAGGGAAGCTCTGGGGCCAACGTCCTGACTTTC
CASSLGQGSSGANVLTF
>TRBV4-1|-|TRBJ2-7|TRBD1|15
TGCGTCAGCAGCCAAGGACCGGGACAGTCCTACGAGCAGTACTTC
CVSSQGPGQSYEQYF
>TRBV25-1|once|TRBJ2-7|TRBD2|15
TGTGCCAGCAGTGAATGGGGGACTAGCGGCTGCGAGCAGTACTTC
CASSEWGTSGCEQYF
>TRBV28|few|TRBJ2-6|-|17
TGTGCCAGCAGTTATGGGGGACTCAGCTCTGGGGCCAACGTCCTGACTTTC
CASSYGGLSSGANVLTF
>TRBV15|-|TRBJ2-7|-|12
TGTGCCACCAGCAGAGGGTCCTACGAGCAGTACTTC
CATSRGSYEQYF
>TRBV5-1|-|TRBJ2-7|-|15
TGCGCCAGCAGTAAAAGGACTCTTAATGACTACGAGCAGTACTTC
CASSKRTLNDYEQYF
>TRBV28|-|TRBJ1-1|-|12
TGTGCCAGCAGTACAGGACAGTTAAAAGCTTTCTTT
CASSTGQLKAFF
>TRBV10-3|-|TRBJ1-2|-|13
TGTGCCATCAGTGAAGACACGAACTATGGCTACACCTTC
CAISEDTNYGYTF
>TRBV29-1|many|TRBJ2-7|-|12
TGCAGCGTTGACGAGGGGGGTGATCAGCAGTACTTC
CSVDEGGDQQYF
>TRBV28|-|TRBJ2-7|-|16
TGTGCCAGCAGTTTAATTGGGGGTAAGGGTTTCTACGAGCAGTACTTC
CASSLIGGKGFYEQYF
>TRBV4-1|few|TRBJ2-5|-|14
TGCGCCAGCAGCCAAGAAGCCAGCCAAGAGACCCAGTACTTC
CASSQEASQETQYF
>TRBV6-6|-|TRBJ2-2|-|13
TGTGCCAGCAGTGTTCAGGGATCCGGGGAGCTGTTTTTT
CASSVQGSGELFF
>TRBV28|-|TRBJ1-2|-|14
TGTGCCAGCAGTCCTCCAGCCCGGGGTCTGGGCTACACCTTC
CASSPPARGLGYTF
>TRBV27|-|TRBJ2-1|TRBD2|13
TGTGCCAGCAGTTTCGGGAGGCGCAATGAGCAGTTCTTC
CASSFGRRNEQFF
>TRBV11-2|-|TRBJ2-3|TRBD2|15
TGTGCCGGTCGACTCAGCGGGATATCGACAGATACGCAGTATTTT
CAGRLSGISTDTQYF
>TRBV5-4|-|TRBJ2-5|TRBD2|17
TGTGCCACCAGCTATGGGCCGGGACTAGCGGTTTCGGAGACCCAGTACTTC
CATSYGPGLAVSETQYF
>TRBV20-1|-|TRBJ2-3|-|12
TGCAGTGCAGTGAGGGGTATGGGTACGCAGTATTTT
CSAVRGMGTQYF
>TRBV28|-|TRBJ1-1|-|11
TGTGCCAGCAACGCAGACACTGAAGCTTTCTTT
CASNADTEAFF
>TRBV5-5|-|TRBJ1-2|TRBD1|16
TGTGCCAGCAGCCACCTGGACAGGGGGTCTAACTATGGCTACACCTTC
CASSHLDRGSNYGYTF
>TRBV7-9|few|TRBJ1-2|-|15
TGTGCCAGCAGCTTAGAGGCGGGGGCGGCCCGGGGCTACACCTTC
CASSLEAGAARGYTF
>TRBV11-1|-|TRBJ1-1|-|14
TGTGCCAGCAGCTTCCCGGAGGGGAACACTGAAGCTTTCTTT
CASSFPEGNTEAFF
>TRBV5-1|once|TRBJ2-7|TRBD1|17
TGCGCCAGCAGCTTCTTCGGACAGGGGAAAAAAGGCAATGAGCAGTACTTC
CASSFFGQGKKGNEQYF
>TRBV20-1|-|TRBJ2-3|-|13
TGCAGTGCTAGGTCAGACCTCATACATACGCAGTATTTT
CSARSDLIHTQYF
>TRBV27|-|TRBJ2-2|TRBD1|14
TGTGCCAGGAGCGGGACAGGGCGCCCCGGGGAGCTGTTTTTT
CARSGTGRPGELFF
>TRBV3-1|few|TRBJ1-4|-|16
TGTGCCAGCAGCTTAGGGTCGGGACACCCGAATGAAAAACTGTTTTTT
CASSLGSGHPNEKLFF
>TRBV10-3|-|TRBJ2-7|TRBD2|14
TGTGCCATCAGGGGGAGCGGGGCTACCTACGAGCAGTACTTC
CAIRGSGATYEQYF